The following is a T cell receptor beta chain sequence with its context. Its ends do not fully match the called genes, so a read error is possible. The germline V gene encodes CDR1 SEHNR and CDR2 FQNEAQ (reference sequence). The CDR3 is 18 residues long. Time point specified: baseline, week 1 (first vaccination visit). Regarding treatment: pre-vaccination baseline after standard-of-care therapy. This specimen comes from a study of a mutant IDH1 vaccine in newly diagnosed glioma. Study background: Standard pretreatment was either radiotherapy, temozolomide, or, for most, radiochemotherapy with temozolomide.

Generated by immunoSEQ multiplex PCR, the TCRdb table keeps only in-frame clones and is missing some. Of 65,000 to 70,000 clones listed, 80% to 90% are singletons. The sequence was collected from a man aged 25-45 years with glioma. The sequences come from PBMCs, collected from a glioma patient treated with radiotherapy, temozolomide or both. The genes are TRBV7-9 and TRBJ2-5, with 8 bases identical to TRBD1. The CDR3 nucleotides are TGTGCCAGCAGCCTAGCTGAGAATCCGGGACAGGTTGGGAAGACCCAGTACTTC. Translation: CASSLAENPGQVGKTQYF.